One and the same sample provided the 25 T cell receptor beta chains below, sequenced in a study of T cells in tuberculosis. The time point here: new active TB diagnosis, blood taken before or within 7 days of starting treatment. Repertoires were generated with immunoSEQ multiplex PCR, while TCRdb's copy carries only in-frame clones and drops some. The sample consists of fewer than 35,000 clones, more than 70% of them appearing once. The input for sequencing was PBMCs, taken at tuberculosis diagnosis. The source is an adult with tuberculosis.

As to this clone: Other DNA sequences of this sample code for an identical CDR3. The rearrangement links TRBV19 to TRBJ2-7, with 10 bases that match TRBD1. The CDR3 has 13 amino acids. Germline V gene data show CDR1 as LNHDA and CDR2 as SQIVND (reference sequence). The trim removed 7 bases at V and 2 bases at J, leaving 2 bases unmatched. CDR3 sequence: CASKGTGAYEQYF. CDR3 in DNA: TGTGCCAGTAAGGGGACAGGGGCCTACGAGCAGTACTTC. The full variable domain, completed using reference TRBV19 and TRBJ2-7, is DGGITQSPKYLFRKEGQNVTLSCEQNLNHDAMYWYRQDPGQGLRLIYYSQIVNDFQKGDIAEGYSVSREKKESFPLTVTSAQKNPTAFYLCASKGTGAYEQYFGPGTRLTVT.

The chain couples TRBV11-3 to TRBJ2-3; 8 nucleotides line up with TRBD1. The CDR3 runs 16 residues. V was pared by 5 bases and J by 0 bases, with 7 bases of the junction left unmatched. Germline values: CDR1 SGHNT, CDR2 YENEEA. The CDR3 loop is CASSPRTGFSTDTQYF. DNA for the CDR3: TGTGCCAGCAGCCCCCGGACAGGGTTCAGCACAGATACGCAGTATTTT.

Within the sample, this clone is medium-sized (0.01 to 0.1%). The chain carries TRBV19 and TRBJ2-7; 8 nucleotides agree with TRBD2. In germline, CDR1 is LNHDA, CDR2 SQIVND (reference sequence). The CDR3 is made up of 17 amino acids. J was trimmed by 2 bases and V by 2 bases; bases with no gene match: 11. CDR3 residues: CASSIIGGAGRTYEQYF. As DNA, the CDR3 is TGTGCCAGTAGTATAATCGGGGGGGCAGGGAGGACCTACGAGCAGTACTTC.

CDR3 in DNA: TGTGCCAGCAGTGAGACGGGGACTAGCGGGGGGGCCTGGAATGAGCAGTTCTTC. It codes for CASSETGTSGGAWNEQFF. This chain uses TRBV6-1 with TRBJ2-1; 16 bases are a match to TRBD2. This CDR3 is 18 amino acids long. With 3 bases clipped from V and 7 bases from J, the junction kept 9 bases outside the gene matches. The germline gives CDR1 MNHNS, CDR2 SASEGT.

The V gene is TRBV6-5, the J gene TRBJ1-2; the D is unclear. CDR3 size: 15 residues. Trimming removed 2 bases at V and 0 bases at J, with 10 bases between. Germline-derived CDR1 and CDR2 are MNHEY and SVGAGI. Written as DNA, the CDR3 is TGTGCCAGCAGTTACATTCGCCGGGCTAACTATGGCTACACCTTC. Residues: CASSYIRRANYGYTF.

V gene TRBV5-1 combines with J gene TRBJ2-1; the match to TRBD2 covers 11 bases. The CDR3 spans 16 residues. Per the germline V gene, CDR1 is SGHRS and CDR2 is YFSETQ. V dropped 0 bases and J dropped 8; count of bases not matched to a gene: 7. The CDR3 nucleotides read TGCGCCAGCAGCTTGGAGGCTAGCGGGAGGTTCGATGAGCAGTTCTTC. Protein product: CASSLEASGRFDEQFF.

The chain is built from TRBV19 and TRBJ2-1, with 9 positions matching TRBD1. After removal of 3 bases from V and 3 bases from J, the junction contained 3 bases not matched to a gene. The CDR3 loop spans 15 amino acids. Germline values: CDR1 LNHDA, CDR2 SQIVND (reference sequence). The CDR3 nucleotides are TGTGCCAGTAGTATGACAGGGGGTCTCTACAATGAGCAGTTCTTC. Its translation: CASSMTGGLYNEQFF.

The rearrangement joins TRBV4-2 to TRBJ2-5; a possible D gene is TRBD2 (7 bases). Germline CDR1 reads LGHNA; CDR2 reads YNFKEQ. The V and J ends lost 0 bases and 10 bases respectively, with 18 bases between them. This CDR3 has 15 amino acids. CDR3 loop: CASSQEIRGGWDQYF. The CDR3 DNA reads as TGTGCCAGCAGCCAAGAAATAAGGGGGGGGTGGGACCAGTACTTC.

V and J are TRBV19 and TRBJ1-5; the match to TRBD1 covers 11 bases. CDR1 is LNHDA, CDR2 SQIVND, per germline (reference sequence). Unmatched junction bases numbered 9, after V lost 6 bases and J lost 2 bases. This CDR3 comprises 17 residues. CDR3 nucleotides: TGTGCCAGTAGCGGATGGGGACAGGGGGTTGGCAATCAGCCCCAGCATTTT. It specifies CASSGWGQGVGNQPQHF.

The chain employs TRBV2 and TRBJ1-2; D unresolved. Germline V lookup: CDR1 SNHLY, CDR2 FYNNEI. Between the trimmed V and J ends, which lost 1 base and 7 bases, there was a span of 13 bases. The length of the CDR3 is 14 residues. The CDR3 coding sequence is TGTGCCAGCAGTGAAGGGGCAGTCCCCCCTGGCTACACCTTC. It translates to CASSEGAVPPGYTF.

The rearrangement uses TRBV12-5 and TRBJ2-1; possible D gene TRBD2, 5 bases. This CDR3 region has 16 residues. Germline V gene sequence: CDR1 LGHNT, CDR2 FRNRAP. The V gene lost 5 bases and the J gene lost 7 bases, with 21 bases spanning the gap. Here the CDR3 DNA reads TGTGCTAGTGGTCAACACAAAGCGGCCCTAGGGAATGAGCAGTTCTTC. Protein: CASGQHKAALGNEQFF.

The chain employs TRBV6-6 and TRBJ2-5; 11 bases agree with TRBD2. This CDR3 contains 15 residues. Germline CDR1 and CDR2: MNHNY and SVGAGI (reference sequence). J lost 3 bases, V lost 6 bases, and 6 bases had no gene match. For the CDR3, the DNA is TGTGCCAGCAGCTCCAAGACTAGCGGGAAAGAGACCCAGTACTTC. Its protein is CASSSKTSGKETQYF.

This chain connects TRBV30 to TRBJ1-4; D possibly corresponds to TRBD1 (5 bases). The CDR3 is 15 residues long. Trimming removed 4 bases at V and 8 bases at J, with 20 bases between. Germline values: CDR1 GTSNPN, CDR2 SVGIG (reference sequence). The CDR3 nucleotides read TGTGCCTGGAAGCGGGGCAGAAGGGGTAGAGAAAAACTGTTTTTT. Translated: CAWKRGRRGREKLFF.

The V call is TRBV7-9, the J call TRBJ1-1; D might be TRBD1 (5 bases). The CDR3 runs to 13 residues. The germline gives CDR1 SEHNR, CDR2 FQNEAQ (reference sequence). Trimming pared 2 bases from V and 4 bases from J, leaving 8 bases between. This CDR3 reads CASSLLGGTEAFF. The CDR3 DNA is TGTGCCAGCAGCTTACTGGGGGGCACTGAAGCTTTCTTT.

The rearrangement links TRBV20-1 to TRBJ2-5; D call uncertain. With 4 bases removed from V and 8 bases from J, the gap between germline ends came to 11 bases. CDR1 is DFQATT and CDR2 is SNEGSKA in the germline V gene (reference sequence). The CDR3 length is 11 residues. The CDR3 sequence: CSANPAETQYF. The CDR3, as DNA: TGCAGTGCTAACCCCGCAGAAACCCAGTACTTC.

This clone was counted a single time. This sequence joins TRBV27 and TRBJ2-3, with TRBD1 matching 9 bases. V shed 4 bases, J shed 3 bases, and the junction held 5 bases outside the gene matches. From germline, CDR1 is MNHEY and CDR2 SMNVEV (reference sequence). The CDR3 extends over 15 amino acids. The CDR3 reads CASSSGTGTTDTQYF. Here the CDR3 DNA reads TGTGCCAGCAGTTCCGGGACAGGGACTACAGATACGCAGTATTTT.

The chain couples TRBV11-2 to TRBJ2-1, with a weak D call TRBD1 (5 bases). There are 14 residues in the CDR3. The germline CDR1 and CDR2 sequences are SGHAT and FQNNGV. Trimming cost V 5 bases and J 12 bases, with 20 bases left between them. This CDR3 reads CASSREQPGQGQFF. CDR3 DNA sequence: TGTGCCAGCAGCCGAGAACAACCAGGGCAGGGGCAGTTCTTC.

The chain links TRBV4-1 to TRBJ2-2; 7 nucleotides match TRBD2. J was trimmed by 7 bases and V by 1 base; bases with no gene match: 6. The length of the CDR3 is 15 residues. CDR1 and CDR2 (germline): MGHRA, YSYEKL. CDR3 sequence (DNA): TGCGCCAGCAGCCAAGTAGAGCGGGGAAGCGGGGAGCTGTTTTTT. Its protein product is CASSQVERGSGELFF.

The V gene is TRBV13, the J gene TRBJ2-7; 7 bases line up with TRBD2. V shed 4 bases and J 6 bases; nucleotides not matched to a gene: 12. CDR1 PRHDT and CDR2 FYEKMQ come from the germline V gene (reference sequence). The CDR3 spans 15 residues. This CDR3 is CASSSAAGKFREQYF. In DNA, the CDR3 is TGTGCCAGCAGCTCGGCAGCGGGGAAATTTCGCGAGCAGTACTTC.

J is TRBJ2-1 and V is TRBV30, with a tentative D call TRBD2 (7 bases). V lost 4 bases and J lost 11, with 24 bases in between. Germline loops: CDR1 GTSNPN, CDR2 SVGIG (reference sequence). CDR3 length: 15 amino acids. In DNA form, the CDR3 reads TGTGCCTGGACCCAAGGGGGGGGGATTGGCGTGAAGCAGTTCTTC. Its translation is CAWTQGGGIGVKQFF.

This chain connects TRBV6-6 to TRBJ1-3, with 8 bases lining up with TRBD1. Trimming took 6 bases from V and 2 from J; bases not matched to a gene: 3. Per the germline V gene, CDR1 is MNHNY and CDR2 is SVGAGI (reference sequence). CDR3 length: 14 residues. CDR3 loop: CASSKTGAGNTIYF. In nucleotides, the CDR3 is TGTGCCAGCAGCAAGACAGGGGCTGGAAACACCATATATTTT.

The chain combines TRBV30 with TRBJ1-4, with a possible D match to TRBD1 (6 bases). CDR1 and CDR2 from the germline V gene are GTSNPN and SVGIG (reference sequence). V was cut by 0 bases and J by 1 base, with 9 bases left in between. The CDR3 is 15 amino acids. The CDR3 region has the DNA TGTGCCTGGAGTGTACAGGGTGGAACTAATGAAAAACTGTTTTTT. This encodes CAWSVQGGTNEKLFF.

The V call is TRBV7-3, the J call TRBJ2-1, with 12 positions matching TRBD2. The ends lost 1 base at V and 6 bases at J; junction bases unmatched: 1. This CDR3 comprises 15 residues. In germline, CDR1 is SGHTA, CDR2 FQGTGA. CDR3 loop: CASSLILAGGNEQFF. As DNA, the CDR3 is TGTGCCAGCAGCTTAATACTAGCGGGGGGCAATGAGCAGTTCTTC.

The chain employs TRBV18 and TRBJ2-3; D possibly corresponds to TRBD1 (6 bases). V lost 3 bases and J lost 0, with 16 bases in between. The CDR3 contains 17 residues. Per the germline V gene, CDR1 is KGHSH and CDR2 is LQKENI. For the CDR3, the DNA is TGTGCCAGCTCACCCGTAAACAGGGCTAGGAGCACAGATACGCAGTATTTT. This encodes CASSPVNRARSTDTQYF. Full variable domain (remainder filled in from reference TRBV18 and TRBJ2-3): NAGVMQNPRHLVRRRGQEARLRCSPMKGHSHVYWYRQLPEEGLKFMVYLQKENIIDESGMPKERFSAEFPKEGPSILRIQQVVRGDSAAYFCASSPVNRARSTDTQYFGPGTRLTVL.

The chain carries TRBV7-2 and TRBJ2-7; D might be TRBD2 (6 bases). This CDR3 has 12 residues. Trimming shortened V by 3 bases and J by 7 bases, and 10 bases separated the two germline ends. CDR1 and CDR2 (germline): SGHTA, FQGNSA. The DNA for the CDR3 is TGTGCCAGCAGCTTGTTCGGGGGTGAGCAGTACTTC. Protein product: CASSLFGGEQYF.